What follows are 5 T cell receptor beta chains derived from one specimen sequenced in a study of cytomegalovirus exposure and HLA in healthy donors. This PCR relied on a set of 60 Vbeta primers and 13 Jbeta primers. TCRdb's copy holds only in-frame clones and misses some; the assay was immunoSEQ multiplex PCR. The sample lists around 120,000 clones; around 84% were seen once. The sample was PBMCs. These receptors were taken from a young woman in good health and CMV-seropositive.

The rearrangement uses TRBV4-2 and TRBJ1-6, with TRBD1 matching over 8 bases. Looked up from germline, CDR1 is LGHNA and CDR2 is YNFKEQ. V trimming: 4 bases; J trimming: 0 bases; junction bases outside the gene matches: 2. The CDR3 length is 16 residues. The CDR3 reads CASSRDRGSYNSPLHF. The CDR3 DNA is TGTGCCAGCAGCCGTGACAGGGGCTCCTATAATTCACCCCTCCACTTT.

The chain couples TRBV18 to TRBJ2-3, with 8 positions matching TRBD2. The trim removed 5 bases at V and 2 bases at J, leaving 9 bases unmatched. The CDR3 contains 16 residues. Germline CDR1 reads KGHSH; CDR2 reads LQKENI. CDR3 DNA: TGTGCCAGCTCAGCCACGCGACTAGCGACCACAGATACGCAGTATTTT. Its translation is CASSATRLATTDTQYF.

This clone was detected once. The chain couples TRBV6-5 to TRBJ1-1; D not certain. Germline values: CDR1 MNHEY, CDR2 SVGAGI. The CDR3 runs to 16 residues. Deletions cut 0 bases from V and 1 base from J, with 12 bases between. CDR3 DNA sequence: TGTGCCAGCAGTTACTCGAGTTTGGGCGAGAACACTGAAGCTTTCTTT. Protein sequence: CASSYSSLGENTEAFF.

The rearrangement uses TRBV25-1 and TRBJ1-1; D possibly corresponds to TRBD1 (5 bases). V was clipped by 5 bases and J by 9 bases, with 19 bases between them. Germline loops: CDR1 MGHDK, CDR2 SYGVNS. The length of the CDR3 is 14 residues. DNA for the CDR3: TGTGCCAGCAGTCTTCCCCAGGGATTTCGAAAAGCTTTCTTT. This gives the protein CASSLPQGFRKAFF.

This rearrangement joins TRBV4-1 to TRBJ1-2; 8 positions agree with TRBD1. The CDR3 consists of 13 residues. With 4 bases clipped from V and 8 bases from J, the junction kept 6 bases outside the gene matches. The germline CDR1 and CDR2 sequences are MGHRA and YSYEKL. The CDR3 reads CASSLQGTGGYTF. The CDR3 coding sequence is TGCGCCAGCAGCCTACAGGGGACAGGAGGCTACACCTTC.